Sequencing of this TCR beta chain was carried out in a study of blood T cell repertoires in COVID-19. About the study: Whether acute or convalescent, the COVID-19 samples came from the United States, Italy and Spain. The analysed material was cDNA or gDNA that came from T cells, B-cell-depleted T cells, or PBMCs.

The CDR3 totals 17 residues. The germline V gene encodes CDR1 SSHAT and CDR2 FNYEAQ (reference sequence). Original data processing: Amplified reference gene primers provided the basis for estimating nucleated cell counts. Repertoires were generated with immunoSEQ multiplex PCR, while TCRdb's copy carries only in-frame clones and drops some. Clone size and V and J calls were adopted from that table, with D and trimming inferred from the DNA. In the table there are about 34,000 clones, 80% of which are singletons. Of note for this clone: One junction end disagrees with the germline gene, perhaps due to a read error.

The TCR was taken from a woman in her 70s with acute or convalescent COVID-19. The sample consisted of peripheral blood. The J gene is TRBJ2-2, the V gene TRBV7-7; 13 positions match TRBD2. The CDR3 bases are TGTGCTAGCAGCTCGGGACTAGCGGGGAGGAACACCGGGGAGCTGTTTTTT. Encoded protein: CASSSGLAGRNTGELFF.